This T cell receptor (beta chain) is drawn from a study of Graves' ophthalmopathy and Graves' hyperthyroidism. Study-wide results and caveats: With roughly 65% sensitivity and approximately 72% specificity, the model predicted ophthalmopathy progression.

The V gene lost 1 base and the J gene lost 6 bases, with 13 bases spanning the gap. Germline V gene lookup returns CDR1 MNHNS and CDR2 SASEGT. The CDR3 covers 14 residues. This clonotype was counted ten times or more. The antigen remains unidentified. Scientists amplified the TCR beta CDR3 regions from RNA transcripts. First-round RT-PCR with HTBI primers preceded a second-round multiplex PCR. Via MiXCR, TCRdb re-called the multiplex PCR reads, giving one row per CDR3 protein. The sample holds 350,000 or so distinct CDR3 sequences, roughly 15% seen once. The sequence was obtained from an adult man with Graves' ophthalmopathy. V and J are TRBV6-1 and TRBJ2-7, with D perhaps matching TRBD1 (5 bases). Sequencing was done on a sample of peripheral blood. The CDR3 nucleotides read TGTGCCAGCAGTGAAGGGGGCGCCCCGGGCGAGCAGTACTTC. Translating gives CASSEGGAPGEQYF.